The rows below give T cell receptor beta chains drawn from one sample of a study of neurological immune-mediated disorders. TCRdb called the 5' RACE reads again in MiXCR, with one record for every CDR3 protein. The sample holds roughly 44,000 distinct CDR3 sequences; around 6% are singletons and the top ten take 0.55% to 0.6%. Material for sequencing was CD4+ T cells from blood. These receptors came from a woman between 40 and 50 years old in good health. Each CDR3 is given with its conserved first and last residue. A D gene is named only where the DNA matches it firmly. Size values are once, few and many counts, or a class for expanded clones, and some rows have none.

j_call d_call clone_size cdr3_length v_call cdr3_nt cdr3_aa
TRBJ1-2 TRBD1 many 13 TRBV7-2 TGTGCCAGCAGCCCAGACAGGGTCCATGGCTACACCTTC CASSPDRVHGYTF
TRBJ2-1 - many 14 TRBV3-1 TGTGCCAGCAGCCAAGACCCTGCCTACAATGAGCAGTTCTTC CASSQDPAYNEQFF
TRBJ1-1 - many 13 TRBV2 TGTGCCAGCAGTGAATTGAGGAACACTGAAGCTTTCTTT CASSELRNTEAFF
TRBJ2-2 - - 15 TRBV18 TGTGCCAGCTCACCACAGGACCTTGCCGCCGGGGAGCTGTTTTTT CASSPQDLAAGELFF
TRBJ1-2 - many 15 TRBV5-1 TGCGCCAGCAGCTTCGCGGGGGCGCCTGTCTATGGCTACACCTTC CASSFAGAPVYGYTF
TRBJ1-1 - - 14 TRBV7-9 TGTGCCAGCAGCCAAAAAGGTTTGAACACTGAAGCTTTCTTT CASSQKGLNTEAFF
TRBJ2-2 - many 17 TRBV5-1 TGCGCCAGCAGCTTGGCGGCAGGACTCAATATACCCGGGGAGCTGTTTTTT CASSLAAGLNIPGELFF
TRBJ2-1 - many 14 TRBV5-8 TGTGCCAGCAGCTTGTGGGAAACGGGGAATGAGCAGTTCTTC CASSLWETGNEQFF
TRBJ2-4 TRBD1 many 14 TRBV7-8 TGTGCCAGCAGCTTAGGCCCGGGACAGGGCTTTCAGTACTTC CASSLGPGQGFQYF
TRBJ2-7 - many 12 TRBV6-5 TGTGCCAGCAGCCGAAGCTCCTACGAGCAGTACTTC CASSRSSYEQYF
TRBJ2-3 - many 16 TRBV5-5 TGTGCCAGCAGCTTGGTGGGGGGCAGTCCCACAGATACGCAGTATTTT CASSLVGGSPTDTQYF
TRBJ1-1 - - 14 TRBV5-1 TGCGCCAGCAGCTCCACAGTGGGAGCCACTGAAGCTTTCTTT CASSSTVGATEAFF
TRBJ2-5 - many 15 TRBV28 TGTGCCAGCACCACTGTGTACAGAACCCAAGAGACCCAGTACTTC CASTTVYRTQETQYF
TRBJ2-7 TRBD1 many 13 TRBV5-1 TGCGCCAGCAAACGGGACAGTACCAACGAGCAGTACTTC CASKRDSTNEQYF
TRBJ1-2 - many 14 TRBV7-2 TGTGCCAGCAGCTTAGCGAGTCGAGAGGATGGCTACACCTTC CASSLASREDGYTF
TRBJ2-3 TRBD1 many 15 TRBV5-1 TGCGCCAGCAAGGGGACAGGGAGAAGCACAGATACGCAGTATTTT CASKGTGRSTDTQYF
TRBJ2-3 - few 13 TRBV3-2 TGTGCCAGTACGGACAGGGGGCGGGATACGCAGTATTTT CASTDRGRDTQYF
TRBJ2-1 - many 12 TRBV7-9 TGTGCCAGCGCCCCCTCCTACAATGAGCAGTTCTTC CASAPSYNEQFF
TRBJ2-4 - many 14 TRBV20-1 TGCAGTGCTCGGAACACCGGGGCCAAAAACATTCAGTACTTC CSARNTGAKNIQYF
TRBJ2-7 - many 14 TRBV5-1 TGCGCCAGCAGCTTGGTGGGCGGGACCTACGAGCAGTACTTC CASSLVGGTYEQYF
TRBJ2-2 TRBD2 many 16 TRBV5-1 TGCGCCAGCAGCCCGCTAGCGGGAGTGGGCACCGGGGAGCTGTTTTTT CASSPLAGVGTGELFF
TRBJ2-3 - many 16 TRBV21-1 TGTGCCAGCAGCTTATACCGACAGGGCGGCACAGATACGCAGTATTTT CASSLYRQGGTDTQYF
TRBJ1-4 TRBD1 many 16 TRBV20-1 TGCAGTGCAAAGAGGGGACAGCCCGGCGACAATGAAAAACTGTTTTTT CSAKRGQPGDNEKLFF
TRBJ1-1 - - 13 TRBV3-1 TGTGCCAGCAGCCAAAAAACAGGGACTGAAGCTTTCTTT CASSQKTGTEAFF
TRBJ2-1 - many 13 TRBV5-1 TGCGCCAGCAGCTTGACCTACAGTAATGAGCAGTTCTTC CASSLTYSNEQFF
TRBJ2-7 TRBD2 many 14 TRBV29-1 TGCAGCGTGGGACTAGCCGATAGCTCCTACGAGCAGTACTTC CSVGLADSSYEQYF
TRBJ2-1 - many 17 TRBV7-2 TGTGCCAGCAGCTTCCCGCCGGGACTCCGAGTAGGCAATGAGCAGTTCTTC CASSFPPGLRVGNEQFF
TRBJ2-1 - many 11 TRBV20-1 TGCAGTGCTAGTCCATACAATGAGCAGTTCTTC CSASPYNEQFF
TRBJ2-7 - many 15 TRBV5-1 TGCGCCAGCAGCGGCGGCGAGGGGGGGTCCTACGAGCAGTACTTC CASSGGEGGSYEQYF
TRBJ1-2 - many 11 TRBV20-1 TGCAGTGCTTTTGAAGGGCATGGCTACACCTTC CSAFEGHGYTF
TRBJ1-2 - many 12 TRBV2 TGTGCCAGCAGTGGCTCAGCGAAGGGCTACACCTTC CASSGSAKGYTF
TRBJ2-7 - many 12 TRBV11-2 TGTGCCAGCAGTAGGACTCGTTACGAGCAGTACTTC CASSRTRYEQYF
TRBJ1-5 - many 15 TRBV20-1 TGCAGTGCTCGGGATGGGACGGCCCACAATCAGCCCCAGCATTTT CSARDGTAHNQPQHF
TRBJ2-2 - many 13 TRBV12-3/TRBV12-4 TGTGCCAGCAGCCTCAGTTGGGGCGGGGAGCTGTTTTTT CASSLSWGGELFF
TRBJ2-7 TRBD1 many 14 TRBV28 TGTGCCAGCAGTTCGACAGGGGGGACCTACGAGCAGTACTTC CASSSTGGTYEQYF
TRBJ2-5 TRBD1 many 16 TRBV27 TGTGCCAGCAGTCGAGAGGGGACAGTGGATCAAGAGACCCAGTACTTC CASSREGTVDQETQYF
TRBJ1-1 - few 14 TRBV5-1 TGCGCCAGCAGCTTGACTGGGGGTAACACTGAAGCTTTCTTT CASSLTGGNTEAFF
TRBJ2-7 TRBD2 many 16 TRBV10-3 TGTGCCATCAAAGGGACTAGCGGGAGGGCCGAGAACGAGCAGTACTTC CAIKGTSGRAENEQYF
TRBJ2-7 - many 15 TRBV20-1 TGCAGTGCCCGGAATTGGCGGGTCGGTTCGAGTGAGCAGTACTTC CSARNWRVGSSEQYF
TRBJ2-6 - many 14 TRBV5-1 TGCGCCAGCAGCTTGTCGGGAGGGGCCAACGTCCTGACTTTC CASSLSGGANVLTF